This is a list of T cell receptor beta chains from one sample in a study of blood T cell repertoires in COVID-19. The data were produced by immunoSEQ multiplex PCR, yet TCRdb's version contains in-frame clones alone and is incomplete. The sample has about 110,000 clones; around 64% are singletons. Sequencing was performed on peripheral blood. These receptors originate from a woman between 40 and 50 years old with acute or convalescent COVID-19. Each CDR3 is given with its conserved first and last residue. D genes are given only for firm matches. For some rows the clone size is stated as once, few or many, or as a class when expanded; others skip it.

DNA	CDR3	size	D	J	V
TGTGCCAGCGGGGACAGGGTTGATTCACCCCTCCACTTT	CASGDRVDSPLHF	.	TRBD1	TRBJ1-6	TRBV2
TGTGCCAGCAGCCTCGCGGACACCGTCTCTTATGGCTACACCTTC	CASSLADTVSYGYTF	few	.	TRBJ1-2	TRBV14
TGTGCCAGCAGCCACTCGGGGGGTAGGGGCGGCGAGCAGTACTTC	CASSHSGGRGGEQYF	.	TRBD2	TRBJ2-7	TRBV5-8
TGTGCCAGCAGCTCCGGGACAGATAATCAGCCCCAGCATTTT	CASSSGTDNQPQHF	once	TRBD1	TRBJ1-5	TRBV7-2
TGTGCCAGCAGTTACTCCTTAGCGCAGGATGAGCAGTTCTTC	CASSYSLAQDEQFF	.	.	TRBJ2-1	TRBV6-5
TGTGCCACCAGCAGAGGGAGAGATGAAAAACTGTTTTTT	CATSRGRDEKLFF	.	.	TRBJ1-4	TRBV15
TGCGCCAGCAGCCAAGGCCGGGACATAGGCCGGGAGCTGTTTTTT	CASSQGRDIGRELFF	.	.	TRBJ2-2	TRBV4-3
TGTGCCTGGAGTCGAGGGAAAAGGCAGCCCCAGCATTTT	CAWSRGKRQPQHF	few	.	TRBJ1-5	TRBV30
TGTGCCAGCAGTGCGCCTGGACAGGGAGTCTACGAGCAGTACTTC	CASSAPGQGVYEQYF	.	TRBD1	TRBJ2-7	TRBV6-2/TRBV6-3
TGTGCCAGCAGTGAACGGAGAAACACCGGGGAGCTGTTTTTT	CASSERRNTGELFF	.	.	TRBJ2-2	TRBV6-1
TGCGCCAGCAGCCAAGTACGAGCCTATGGCTACACCTTC	CASSQVRAYGYTF	.	.	TRBJ1-2	TRBV4-3
TGCGCCAGCAGCCGAGGACAGACTAATGAAAAACTGTTTTTT	CASSRGQTNEKLFF	few	.	TRBJ1-4	TRBV5-1
TGTGCGAGCAACCGCAGGGTGGCTTCACCCCTCCACTTT	CASNRRVASPLHF	once	.	TRBJ1-6	TRBV28
TGTGCCAGCAGCTTCCAGACAGGGGGCGCGAAAAACATTCAGTACTTC	CASSFQTGGAKNIQYF	.	TRBD1	TRBJ2-4	TRBV7-2
TGTGCCAGCAGCTCGCGGGTGGGACAGGGCTTTTCTGGAAACACCATATATTTT	CASSSRVGQGFSGNTIYF	.	TRBD1	TRBJ1-3	TRBV5-4
TGTGCCAGCAGGCACGGGGGGTCGCAAGATACGCAGTATTTT	CASRHGGSQDTQYF	.	TRBD2	TRBJ2-3	TRBV6-5
TGTGCCAGCAGCCCGGACAGGGGCGCTGAAGCTTTCTTT	CASSPDRGAEAFF	.	TRBD1	TRBJ1-1	TRBV6-5
TGTGCCAGTAGTACCACCTTCAGGGGGCGCGACTACGAGCAGTACTTC	CASSTTFRGRDYEQYF	.	TRBD1	TRBJ2-7	TRBV19
TGTGCCAGCTCACTTTCCGGGACAGGGCACGAGCAGTACTTC	CASSLSGTGHEQYF	.	TRBD1	TRBJ2-7	TRBV18
TGTGCCAGCAGCTTAAACCCCCCTGCGGGGCCTGTAGCCTACGAGCAGTACTTC	CASSLNPPAGPVAYEQYF	.	.	TRBJ2-7	TRBV7-6
TGTGCCAGCAGCATTGCAGCGGATCACACTGAAGCTTTCTTT	CASSIAADHTEAFF	.	.	TRBJ1-1	TRBV7-9
TGTGCCGCCTCGCGGCAGCGGGGCTACACCTTC	CAASRQRGYTF	.	.	TRBJ1-2	TRBV30
TGTGCCAGCAGCTTATTTTCCGACACTGAAGCTTTCTTT	CASSLFSDTEAFF	.	.	TRBJ1-1	TRBV7-2
TGTGCCAGCAGACCCGGGGGGCTAGGCGGGGAGCTGTTTTTT	CASRPGGLGGELFF	.	.	TRBJ2-2	TRBV6-5
TGTGCCAGCAGCTCAGGGGGCTTAAACATTCAGTACTTC	CASSSGGLNIQYF	.	TRBD1	TRBJ2-4	TRBV5-6
TGTGCCAGCACCTTACGGGGACAGGGTCATAGCAATCAGCCCCAGCATTTT	CASTLRGQGHSNQPQHF	few	TRBD1	TRBJ1-5	TRBV28
TGCGCCAGCAGCTTGGGAGCGTTCCAAGGGGGCTTGAACACCATATATTTT	CASSLGAFQGGLNTIYF	.	TRBD1	TRBJ1-3	TRBV5-1
TGTGCTAGTGGAGGTGGGGCGGGCAATCAGCCCCAGCATTTT	CASGGGAGNQPQHF	few	.	TRBJ1-5	TRBV12-5
TGTGCCAGCAGCTTGGCCGGGACAGGAGATTTGTACCAAGAGACCCAGTACTTC	CASSLAGTGDLYQETQYF	once	TRBD1	TRBJ2-5	TRBV5-6
TGTGCCAGCAGCCATAGAGACAGGGAAGGTGGGGAGCAGTACTTC	CASSHRDREGGEQYF	.	TRBD1	TRBJ2-7	TRBV7-2
TGTGCCAGCAGCTTAGGAGGGGACATCTCCTACGAGCAGTACTTC	CASSLGGDISYEQYF	.	.	TRBJ2-7	TRBV7-9
TGTGCCAGCAGCCCCGCCGGGACAGGGAGATCCGGGGAGCTGTTTTTT	CASSPAGTGRSGELFF	.	TRBD1	TRBJ2-2	TRBV3-1/TRBV3-2
TGCGCCAGCAGCTTCAACCATGGCCTTTCGGAGACCCAGTACTTC	CASSFNHGLSETQYF	.	.	TRBJ2-5	TRBV5-1
TGTGCCAGCAGTCCCGGGGGCTCTGGAAACACCATATATTTT	CASSPGGSGNTIYF	.	.	TRBJ1-3	TRBV28
TGTGCCAGCAGCCCGACAGGGATCACGAACACCGGGGAGCTGTTTTTT	CASSPTGITNTGELFF	.	TRBD1	TRBJ2-2	TRBV9
TGTGCCAGCAAGCAGGGGCAGAACACTGAAGCTTTCTTT	CASKQGQNTEAFF	.	.	TRBJ1-1	TRBV6-5
TGTGCCAGCAGCTTGCAGGCAAGCAATCAGCCCCAGCATTTT	CASSLQASNQPQHF	.	.	TRBJ1-5	TRBV5-5
TGTGCCAGTAGTATACAGCAGGGGACCTATGGCTACACCTTC	CASSIQQGTYGYTF	.	.	TRBJ1-2	TRBV19
TGTGCCATCAGTGAGCCAAGGGGTACAGATACGCAGTATTTT	CAISEPRGTDTQYF	.	.	TRBJ2-3	TRBV10-3
TGTGCCAGCAGCTTGTCAGTCCCTGGGGCCAACGTCCTGACTTTC	CASSLSVPGANVLTF	.	.	TRBJ2-6	TRBV5-5
TGTGCCAGCTCACAATCCGGGACAGCAACTAATGAAAAACTGTTTTTT	CASSQSGTATNEKLFF	.	TRBD1	TRBJ1-4	TRBV18
TGTGCCAGCAGGGGGACAGTGGACAGCCATTCACCCCTCCACTTT	CASRGTVDSHSPLHF	.	TRBD1	TRBJ1-6	TRBV6-5
TGCGCCAGCAGCCAAGATAGCAGGGGCGGTGGAAACACCATATATTTT	CASSQDSRGGGNTIYF	.	.	TRBJ1-3	TRBV4-1
TGTGCCAGTAACCAACAGGGGGCCGCCTATGGCTACACCTTC	CASNQQGAAYGYTF	.	TRBD1	TRBJ1-2	TRBV19
TGTGCCAGCAGTGAACAGGGCGGCCCCGAGCAGTACTTC	CASSEQGGPEQYF	.	.	TRBJ2-7	TRBV2